Shown below are 29 T cell receptor beta chains from a single sample sequenced in a study of spatial heterogeneity in lung cancer (dated by TCRdb to between 2018 and 2020). The time point label corresponds to: sample taken at primary tumor resection. Library creation used 5' RACE. TCRdb records NextSeq 500 as the sequencer. In-frame beta chains were kept once TCRdb had trimmed the public reads at Q25 with fastp and called clones with MiXCR. Rows merge per CDR3 protein into single entries with the most common DNA and genes. The sample records under 7,000 distinct CDR3 sequences, around 13% of which are singletons. Clones ranked in the top ten supply approximately 16% of the sample. Material: lung tissue, obtained at surgery. These receptors were collected from a human donor with early-stage non-small cell lung cancer.

This clonotype was detected ten times or more. This beta chain lies outside the target of a library built for alpha chains; its clone size means little. The chain couples TRBV24-1 to TRBJ2-1; tentatively, D is TRBD1 (6 bases). Trimming cost V 2 bases and J 5 bases, with 12 bases left between them. The germline CDR1 and CDR2 sequences are KGHDR and SFDVKD. The length of the CDR3 is 15 residues. Here the CDR3 DNA reads TGTGCCACCAGTGATTCCCCGGACAGCGACAATGAGCAGTTCTTC. This translates into CATSDSPDSDNEQFF.

This clonotype was counted many times. This beta chain was picked up by a library intended for alpha chains and is off target, so its count carries little meaning. The chain couples TRBV7-9 to TRBJ1-1, with D unclear. Germline CDR1 reads SEHNR; CDR2 reads FQNEAQ (reference sequence). The V end was cut by 3 bases, the J end by 3 bases, with 11 bases between. CDR3 length equals 14 residues. The CDR3 is CASSFPPGHTEAFF. DNA of the CDR3: TGTGCCAGCAGCTTTCCCCCCGGTCACACTGAAGCTTTCTTT.

Worth noting for this clonotype: This beta chain turned up in a library designed for alpha chains; as an off-target read, its abundance says little. The chain couples TRBV7-6 to TRBJ2-5; 7 bases are shared with TRBD2. The junction had 13 bases not matched to a gene; V was cut back by 5 bases and J by 4 bases. Germline CDR1 and CDR2: SGHVS and FNYEAQ. This CDR3 has 16 residues. The CDR3 protein is CASSRTGSTSSETQYF. The CDR3 region has the DNA TGTGCCAGCAGCAGGACCGGATCGACTAGCTCAGAGACCCAGTACTTC.

This clonotype has at least ten counts. This beta chain is an unintended read in a library built for alpha chains; its size means little. V and J are TRBV6-2 or TRBV6-3 and TRBJ1-6, with 10 bases fitting TRBD1. Losses at the gene ends were 2 bases for V and 7 bases for J; bases not matched to a gene: 14. The CDR3 extends over 19 amino acids. Per germline, CDR1 MNHEY and CDR2 SVGEGT. CDR3 DNA sequence: TGTGCCAGCAGTTACGAGCCCGAGACAGGGGGCTTGTGGAATTCACCCCTCCACTTT. Translating gives CASSYEPETGGLWNSPLHF.

This clonotype was observed at least ten times. This beta chain is an off-target read within a library intended for alpha chains, so its frequency means little. The chain recombines TRBV6-6 with TRBJ1-4; TRBD1 might be the D (5 bases). The CDR3 consists of 17 residues. Germline loops: CDR1 MNHNY, CDR2 SVGAGI (reference sequence). Trimming shortened V by 5 bases and J by 0 bases, and 16 bases separated the two germline ends. Here the CDR3 reads CASSPSGGGATNEKLFF. CDR3 bases: TGTGCCAGCAGTCCTTCGGGGGGTGGAGCAACTAATGAAAAACTGTTTTTT.

In regard to this clonotype: Within a library made for alpha chains, this beta chain is off target, and its count is uninformative. V gene TRBV12-3 or TRBV12-4 combines with J gene TRBJ1-6; no clear D gene. The CDR3 length is 14 residues. Trimming removed 1 base from V and 7 bases from J, with 8 bases in between. The CDR3 nucleotides are TGTGCCAGCAGTTTAGGGCAGGCCAATTCACCCCTCCACTTT. This codes for CASSLGQANSPLHF.

This clonotype counts as medium-sized. Found in a library prepared for alpha chains, this beta chain is an off-target read, and its abundance has little meaning. This chain uses TRBV6-5 with TRBJ2-1, with D possibly matching TRBD2 (5 bases). The length of the CDR3 is 13 residues. Trimming took off 2 bases at V and 5 bases at J, with 7 bases between the two ends. Per germline, CDR1 MNHEY and CDR2 SVGAGI. DNA for the CDR3: TGTGCCAGCAGTTACGACGGGAACAATGAGCAGTTCTTC. It encodes CASSYDGNNEQFF.

This clonotype was recorded at least ten times. The library was designed around alpha chains, so this beta chain is a stray read whose abundance carries little weight. The V and J genes are TRBV6-1 and TRBJ1-2, with 8 bases that match TRBD1. The CDR3 has 16 residues. V was clipped by 5 bases and J by 6 bases; unmatched bases: 14. CDR1 and CDR2 (germline): MNHNS, SASEGT. The CDR3 reads CASSTGQGWSWNGYTF. CDR3 sequence (DNA): TGTGCCAGCAGTACCGGACAGGGTTGGTCCTGGAATGGCTACACCTTC.

With regard to this clonotype: As an off-target read in a library built for alpha chains, this beta chain has a frequency of little significance. The chain couples TRBV20-1 to TRBJ2-1; 12 positions agree with TRBD2. The J segment lost 9 bases and the V segment lost 5 bases, leaving 17 bases of the junction unmatched. This CDR3 has 17 amino acids. The germline CDR1 and CDR2 sequences are DFQATT and SNEGSKA (reference sequence). Here the CDR3 reads CSAHPRTSGIDTGEQFF. Here the CDR3 DNA reads TGCAGTGCTCATCCCCGGACTAGCGGGATAGATACGGGTGAGCAGTTCTTC.

This clonotype showed up many times. This beta chain was picked up by a library intended for alpha chains and is off target, so its count carries little meaning. This chain links TRBV29-1 with TRBJ2-7; weak D call: TRBD1 (6 bases). CDR1 is SQVTM, CDR2 ANQGSEA, per germline. Deletions cut 4 bases from V and 6 bases from J, with 13 bases between. CDR3 length: 12 amino acids. The DNA for the CDR3 is TGCAGCGTTGGGTGGGGGCCCGGCGAGCAGTACTTC. Protein product: CSVGWGPGEQYF.

This clonotype was recorded many times. A library prepared for alpha chains yielded this beta chain as an off-target read; its size is of little meaning. As DNA, the CDR3 is TGTGCCAGCAGCGTAGGAGGCGGTTACAATGAGCAGTTCTTC. The encoded protein is CASSVGGGYNEQFF. This sequence joins TRBV9 and TRBJ2-1, with no clear D. The CDR3 has 14 residues. Trimming removed 0 bases at V and 4 bases at J, with 8 bases between. Per germline, CDR1 SGDLS and CDR2 YYNGEE. Full variable domain (remainder filled in from reference TRBV9 and TRBJ2-1): DSGVTQTPKHLITATGQRVTLRCSPRSGDLSVYWYQQSLDQGLQFLIQYYNGEERAKGNILERFSAQQFPDLHSELNLSSLELGDSALYFCASSVGGGYNEQFFGPGTRLTVL.

Worth noting for this clonotype: Little can be read into the size of this beta chain, an off-target read in a library designed for alpha chains. CDR3 sequence (DNA): TGTGCCAGCAGCCCCCGGAGATTGGGGGAAAAACTGTTTTTT. Translation gives CASSPRRLGEKLFF. The chain couples TRBV9 to TRBJ1-4; D gene unclear. The CDR3 has 14 residues. Germline V gives CDR1 SGDLS, CDR2 YYNGEE. Deletions cut 4 bases from V and 8 bases from J, with 15 bases between.

This clonotype has a count of ten or more. This beta chain came through as a stray read in a library set up for alpha chains, and its size says little. CDR3 DNA: TGTGCCGGCCTAATCCTTCCGGGCTCCGAGCAGTACTTC. This codes for CAGLILPGSEQYF. The chain uses TRBV12-3 or TRBV12-4 and TRBJ2-7; D ambiguous. V lost 11 bases to trimming and J lost 6 bases, with 20 bases between them. The CDR3 is 13 amino acids.

This clonotype was picked up many times. Little can be read into the size of this beta chain, an off-target read in a library designed for alpha chains. The chain couples TRBV14 to TRBJ2-7; unclear D gene. The CDR3 contains 16 residues. CDR1 is SGHDN, CDR2 FVKESK, per germline. The V gene lost 0 bases and the J gene lost 0 bases, with 12 bases spanning the gap. The CDR3 DNA is TGTGCCAGCAGCCAAGACAGCGTTAGGTTCTCCTACGAGCAGTACTTC. The encoded protein is CASSQDSVRFSYEQYF. The full variable domain, completed using reference TRBV14 and TRBJ2-7, is EAGVTQFPSHSVIEKGQTVTLRCDPISGHDNLYWYRRVMGKEIKFLLHFVKESKQDESGMPNNRFLAERTGGTYSTLKVQPAELEDSGVYFCASSQDSVRFSYEQYFGPGTRLTVT.

In its sample, this clonotype ranks as medium-sized. As an off-target read in a library built for alpha chains, this beta chain has a frequency of little significance. This sequence joins TRBV3-1 and TRBJ2-1; 10 bases align to TRBD2. Losses at the gene ends were 0 bases for V and 9 bases for J; bases not matched to a gene: 5. Germline V gene sequence: CDR1 LGHDT, CDR2 YNNKEL (reference sequence). CDR3 size: 15 residues. In DNA form, the CDR3 reads TGTGCCAGCAGCCAAGATGCTAGCGGGAGAGGTGAGCAGTTCTTC. Translated, it gives CASSQDASGRGEQFF.

This clonotype is classed as medium-sized. Little can be read into the size of this beta chain, an off-target read in a library designed for alpha chains. The rearrangement uses TRBV7-9 and TRBJ1-1, with 7 bases identical to TRBD1. V gave up 2 bases and J gave up 6 bases; unmatched junction bases: 9. CDR3 length: 15 residues. The V gene's germline CDR1 is SEHNR and CDR2 FQNEAQ (reference sequence). The DNA for the CDR3 is TGTGCCAGCAGCTTAATAGGCCAGGGGGGATCTGAAGCTTTCTTT. Encoded protein: CASSLIGQGGSEAFF.

There are many counts of this clonotype. In a library made to pick up alpha chains, this beta chain is a stray read with a size that means little. The chain employs TRBV3-1 and TRBJ2-1; 11 nucleotides agree with TRBD2. The CDR3 extends over 15 amino acids. Germline loops: CDR1 LGHDT, CDR2 YNNKEL (reference sequence). V shed 4 bases, J shed 9 bases, and the junction held 8 bases outside the gene matches. CDR3 residues: CASSRLAGGPGEQFF. CDR3 nucleotides: TGTGCCAGCAGCCGTTTAGCGGGAGGGCCGGGTGAGCAGTTCTTC.

This clonotype is judged medium-sized. Since the library was made to target alpha chains, this beta chain is a stray read and its abundance is not meaningful. The rearrangement uses TRBV11-1 and TRBJ2-7; tentative D call: TRBD2 (6 bases). The CDR3 consists of 13 residues. Between the trimmed V and J ends, which lost 6 bases and 0 bases, there was a span of 9 bases. Germline V gene lookup returns CDR1 SGHAT and CDR2 FQDESV (reference sequence). CDR3 sequence: CASRGLFSYEQYF. CDR3 in DNA: TGTGCCAGCAGGGGACTGTTCTCCTACGAGCAGTACTTC.

This clonotype has a count of ten or more. Found in a library prepared for alpha chains, this beta chain is an off-target read, and its abundance has little meaning. The CDR3 DNA follows: TGTGCCAGCAGGGCGGGACTAGCGGGAGACGAGCAGTACTTC. Residues: CASRAGLAGDEQYF. This sequence joins TRBV28 and TRBJ2-7; 14 nucleotides align to TRBD2. The CDR3 totals 14 residues. The V gene's germline CDR1 is MDHEN and CDR2 SYDVKM. Trimming cost V 6 bases and J 5 bases; bases outside gene matches: 3.

This clonotype is judged medium-sized. This beta chain lies outside the target of a library built for alpha chains; its clone size means little. This chain links TRBV18 with TRBJ1-5; D may be TRBD1 (5 bases). The germline V gene has CDR1 KGHSH and CDR2 LQKENI. This CDR3 has 18 amino acids. The V and J ends lost 2 bases and 2 bases respectively, with 19 bases between them. The CDR3 sequence: CASSPAGHAGRGNQPQHF. The DNA of the CDR3 is TGTGCCAGCTCACCAGCGGGCCACGCGGGGCGGGGCAATCAGCCCCAGCATTTT.

This clonotype was seen many times. This beta chain represents an off-target read in a library built for alpha chains; its size is of limited meaning. CDR3 DNA sequence: TGTGCCATCAGTGGACAGGGCGTCCAAGAGACCCAGTACTTC. It yields the protein CAISGQGVQETQYF. This chain uses TRBV10-3 with TRBJ2-5; 7 bases map to TRBD1. V gave up 4 bases and J gave up 1 base; unmatched junction bases: 3. CDR3 length: 14 amino acids. Germline CDR1 and CDR2: ENHRY and SYGVKD.

This clonotype was counted many times. This beta chain was picked up by a library intended for alpha chains and is off target, so its count carries little meaning. This chain links TRBV7-6 with TRBJ1-2; D unclear. The CDR3 totals 12 residues. The V gene's germline CDR1 is SGHVS and CDR2 FNYEAQ. The V and J ends lost 5 bases and 4 bases respectively, with 8 bases between them. Here the CDR3 reads CASSPGPYGYTF. The CDR3 DNA is TGTGCCAGCAGCCCTGGACCCTATGGCTACACCTTC.

The sample holds many counts of this clonotype. The library was designed around alpha chains, so this beta chain is a stray read whose abundance carries little weight. This chain links TRBV5-4 with TRBJ2-5, with 11 bases lining up with TRBD2. The CDR3 spans 16 residues. Germline values: CDR1 SGHNT, CDR2 YYREEE (reference sequence). Trimming at V came to 2 bases and at J to 5 bases, leaving 8 bases not matched to a gene. The CDR3 here is CASSLTSGSGAETQYF. CDR3 DNA: TGTGCCAGCAGCTTAACTAGCGGGAGCGGCGCGGAGACCCAGTACTTC.

This clonotype is medium-sized within its sample. Found in a library prepared for alpha chains, this beta chain is an off-target read, and its abundance has little meaning. The rearrangement joins TRBV6-2 or TRBV6-3 to TRBJ1-2; 9 nucleotides match TRBD1. This CDR3 is 15 amino acids long. In germline, CDR1 is MNHEY, CDR2 SVGEGT. J lost 5 bases, V lost 5 bases, and 9 bases had no gene match. This CDR3 is CASSLTGGAGYGYTF. CDR3 sequence (DNA): TGTGCCAGCAGTCTTACAGGGGGCGCGGGGTATGGCTACACCTTC.

This clonotype rates as medium-sized (0.01 to 0.1%). This beta chain represents an off-target read in a library built for alpha chains; its size is of limited meaning. The genes are TRBV10-3 and TRBJ2-3; 9 bases fit TRBD2. The V and J ends lost 2 bases and 4 bases, in that order; junction bases with no gene match: 4. CDR3 length: 15 residues. Germline V gene sequence: CDR1 ENHRY, CDR2 SYGVKD. CDR3 bases: TGTGCCATCAGTGAGCAGGTAGCGGGAGCAGATACGCAGTATTTT. Its translation: CAISEQVAGADTQYF.

This clonotype is labeled medium-sized. This beta chain is an off-target read within a library intended for alpha chains, so its frequency means little. This chain joins TRBV9 and TRBJ2-1; D is perhaps TRBD2 (6 bases). Looked up from germline, CDR1 is SGDLS and CDR2 is YYNGEE. V gave up 0 bases and J gave up 7 bases, with 14 bases separating them. The length of the CDR3 is 15 residues. CDR3 region: CASSVVGSGENEQFF. In DNA, the CDR3 is TGTGCCAGCAGCGTAGTTGGTAGCGGAGAGAATGAGCAGTTCTTC. The full variable domain, completed using reference TRBV9 and TRBJ2-1, is DSGVTQTPKHLITATGQRVTLRCSPRSGDLSVYWYQQSLDQGLQFLIQYYNGEERAKGNILERFSAQQFPDLHSELNLSSLELGDSALYFCASSVVGSGENEQFFGPGTRLTVL.

Judged by abundance, this clonotype is medium-sized (0.01 to 0.1%). Found in a library prepared for alpha chains, this beta chain is an off-target read, and its abundance has little meaning. The chain combines TRBV29-1 with TRBJ1-1, with TRBD1 as a possible D gene (5 bases). The germline V gene encodes CDR1 SQVTM and CDR2 ANQGSEA. With 4 bases removed from V and 1 base from J, the gap between germline ends came to 16 bases. CDR3 size: 15 residues. CDR3 sequence reads: CSVAGTLPANTEAFF. CDR3 DNA: TGCAGCGTTGCGGGGACCCTCCCGGCGAACACTGAAGCTTTCTTT. The variable domain in full, completed from reference TRBV29-1 and TRBJ1-1, reads SAVISQKPSRDICQRGTSLTIQCQVDSQVTMMFWYRQQPGQSLTLIATANQGSEATYESGFVIDKFPISRPNLTFSTLTVSNMSPEDSSIYLCSVAGTLPANTEAFFGQGTRLTVV.

About this clonotype: This beta chain was picked up by a library intended for alpha chains and is off target, so its count carries little meaning. The CDR3 DNA sequence: TGTGCCAGCAGCCGGGGCCGATTAGCTAACTATGGCTACACCTTC. Protein sequence: CASSRGRLANYGYTF. The rearrangement joins TRBV3-1 to TRBJ1-2; TRBD1 might be the D (5 bases). V was shortened by 4 bases and J by 0 bases, with 12 bases between the two germline ends. Germline V gives CDR1 LGHDT, CDR2 YNNKEL (reference sequence). The CDR3 covers 15 residues.

This clonotype was detected ten times or more. For a library built for alpha chains, this beta chain is a stray read; little rests on its size. This chain uses TRBV5-1 with TRBJ2-3, with D possibly being TRBD2 (5 bases). Per the germline V gene, CDR1 is SGHRS and CDR2 is YFSETQ. Between the trimmed V and J ends, which lost 2 bases and 4 bases, there was a span of 11 bases. The CDR3 contains 14 residues. Here the CDR3 DNA reads TGCGCCAGCAGCTTTACTAGTGATGCAGATACGCAGTATTTT. It translates to CASSFTSDADTQYF. Full variable domain (rest looked up from reference TRBV5-1 and TRBJ2-3): KAGVTQTPRYLIKTRGQQVTLSCSPISGHRSVSWYQQTPGQGLQFLFEYFSETQRNKGNFPGRFSGRQFSNSRSEMNVSTLELGDSALYLCASSFTSDADTQYFGPGTRLTVL.